Presented here are 2 T cell receptor beta chains from one specimen sequenced in a study of control samples from healthy donors and cancer patients. This table comes from immunoSEQ multiplex PCR, and its TCRdb copy is limited to in-frame clones, with some not included. The table lists 110,000 or so clones, about 83% of them singletons. Sequencing was done on a sample of blood. These receptors came from a man younger than 40 in good health.

This rearrangement joins TRBV5-1 to TRBJ2-4; D is possibly TRBD1 (6 bases). Germline CDR1 SGHRS, CDR2 YFSETQ. Trimming cost V 0 bases and J 3 bases, with 19 bases left between them. The CDR3 runs 18 residues. The CDR3 bases are TGCGCCAGCAGCTTGGCTTATACAGGGATTCGCCTCAAAAACATTCAGTACTTC. It specifies CASSLAYTGIRLKNIQYF.

This rearrangement joins TRBV2 to TRBJ1-4, with D possibly being TRBD1 (5 bases). From germline, CDR1 is SNHLY and CDR2 FYNNEI. Trimming took off 0 bases at V and 4 bases at J, with 12 bases between the two ends. This CDR3 has 16 residues. Here the CDR3 DNA reads TGTGCCAGCAGTGAAGCGCTAAGGGGCAATAATGAAAAACTGTTTTTT. Its protein is CASSEALRGNNEKLFF.